These T cell receptor beta chains were read from a single sample in a study of T cell repertoires in breast cancer. TCRdb redid the calling of the emulsion pairing reads with MiXCR, one entry per CDR3 protein. The sample shows tens of thousands of distinct CDR3 sequences, roughly 44% of them seen only once. The sequenced sample consisted of CD8+ T cells. The receptors here all came from a pool of human donors with breast cancer or a healthy control (not recorded which). The CDR3 runs from the conserved cysteine through the conserved F or W. The D gene is left open where the match is weak. A clone size is listed for some rows: how often the clone was seen (once, few, many), or a class if it is expanded.

.	TRBJ2-1	TRBV12-3/TRBV12-4	.	TGTGCCAGCAGTCTATACAATGAGCAGTTCTTC	CASSLYNEQFF
.	TRBJ2-1	TRBV20-1	.	TGCAGTGCTAGAGATCGGCTAGGGAGGCTCGATGAGCAGTTCTTC	CSARDRLGRLDEQFF
.	TRBJ2-3	TRBV14	TRBD2	TGTGCCAAGTGCCTGCTTTCGAGACTAGCGGGCCCAGATACGCAGTATTTT	CAKCLLSRLAGPDTQYF
.	TRBJ1-2	TRBV24-1	.	TGTGCCACCAGTGATTCGACCCAGCAAGAGGGCTACACCTTC	CATSDSTQQEGYTF
.	TRBJ2-2	TRBV12-3/TRBV12-4	.	TGTGCCAGCAGTTTCTTGGACAGACGGGGCGGGGAGCTGTTTTTT	CASSFLDRRGGELFF
few	TRBJ1-2	TRBV20-1	.	TGCAGTGCTAGTGTGACGGTGGCCCGAAACTATGGCTACACCTTC	CSASVTVARNYGYTF
few	TRBJ1-2	TRBV20-1	.	TGCAGTGTGGTGCGTCCTAACTATGGCTACACCTTC	CSVVRPNYGYTF
once	TRBJ1-2	TRBV6-1	.	TGTGCCAGCAGCCATACAGGGATAGGGGTCGGCTATGGCTACACCTTC	CASSHTGIGVGYGYTF
few	TRBJ2-7	TRBV27	.	TGTGCCAGCAGTCGCCTGGGGAGCTCCTACGAGCAGTACTTC	CASSRLGSSYEQYF
.	TRBJ1-1	TRBV11-1	TRBD1	TGTGCCAGCAGCTCCCAGGGGGTGGACACTGAAGCTTTCTTT	CASSSQGVDTEAFF
.	TRBJ1-5	TRBV4-1	.	TGCGCCAGCAGGTTAGCAAGGGCAGGTCAGCCCCAGCATTTT	CASRLARAGQPQHF
few	TRBJ1-2	TRBV7-2	.	TGTGCCAGCAGCTTATTGACAGAGTACTATGGCTACACCTTC	CASSLLTEYYGYTF
.	TRBJ1-5	TRBV20-1	.	TGCAGTGCTAGAGATCAGTTCAAGAGCCTTCAGCCCCAGCATTTT	CSARDQFKSLQPQHF
few	TRBJ1-5	TRBV20-1	.	TGCAGTGCTAGAGCCGCCGGACGGAAGAATCAGCCCCAGCATTTT	CSARAAGRKNQPQHF